This is a list of T cell receptor beta chains from one sample in a study of tumor-infiltrating lymphocytes in primary liver carcinoma. Each CDR3 protein is one row after TCRdb ran MiXCR on the multiplex PCR reads. This table holds approximately 340,000 distinct CDR3 sequences, roughly two thirds found once. The source material was peripheral blood. Receptor source: a middle-aged man with primary liver carcinoma and hepatitis B virus infection. Each CDR3 is given with its conserved first and last residue. A D gene is named only where the DNA matches it firmly. Not all rows give a size; the values are once, few, many and, for expanded clones, a class.

CDR3 protein | CDR3 DNA | J gene | clone size | V gene | D gene
CANSQVGVPEQYF | TGTGCCAACAGCCAAGTAGGGGTTCCCGAGCAGTACTTC | TRBJ2-7 | once | TRBV4-2 | -
CASSFSLAGELSYEQYF | TGTGCCAGCAGCTTCTCTCTAGCGGGAGAGCTCTCCTACGAGCAGTACTTC | TRBJ2-7 | - | TRBV5-4 | TRBD2
CASSQVSGRSGTDTQYF | TGCGCCAGCAGCCAAGTTAGCGGGAGAAGTGGCACAGATACGCAGTATTTT | TRBJ2-3 | many | TRBV4-1 | TRBD2
CASSQESPQRAPSLTGANVVTF | TGCGCCAGCAGCCAAGAATCGCCCCAGCGGGCACCCTCCCTTACTGGGGCCAACGTCGTGACTTTC | TRBJ2-6 | - | TRBV4-1 | -
CASSLGLDSYNEQFF | TGTGCCAGTAGCTTAGGACTGGACTCCTACAATGAGCAGTTCTTC | TRBJ2-1 | few | TRBV11-2 | -
CASSLTDTKYF | TGTGCCAGCAGCCTTACAGATACGAAGTATTTT | TRBJ2-3 | - | TRBV11-2 | -
CASSYQGAQETQYF | TGCGCCAGCAGCTACCAGGGAGCCCAAGAGACCCAGTACTTC | TRBJ2-5 | many | TRBV5-1 | -
CASSLSLAVVYNEQFF | TGTGCCAGCAGCTTATCTCTAGCGGTCGTTTACAATGAGCAGTTCTTC | TRBJ2-1 | many | TRBV11-2 | TRBD2
CASSLRDRTSYEQYF | TGTGCCAGCAGCTTGCGGGACAGGACCTCCTACGAGCAGTACTTC | TRBJ2-7 | - | TRBV5-5 | TRBD1
CAGSLLSQGAKQYF | TGCGCCGGCAGCCTACTATCCCAGGGGGCGAAGCAGTACTTC | TRBJ2-7 | - | TRBV4-1 | TRBD1
CASSLNGAPAQYF | TGTGCTAGCAGCTTGAATGGGGCGCCTGCCCAGTACTTC | TRBJ2-5 | once | TRBV5-5 | -
CASRMGTSGTYNEQFF | TGTGCCAGCAGGATGGGGACTAGCGGTACCTACAATGAGCAGTTCTTC | TRBJ2-1 | many | TRBV6-1 | TRBD2
CASSYLPARNQETQYF | TGTGCCAGCAGTTACTTACCCGCCAGGAACCAAGAGACCCAGTACTTC | TRBJ2-5 | many | TRBV6-5 | -
CAISDTGGTFKQYF | TGTGCCATCAGTGATACAGGGGGCACATTCAAACAGTACTTC | TRBJ2-5 | many | TRBV10-3 | TRBD1
CASGAGGRTAELFF | TGTGCCAGCGGAGCGGGAGGGAGAACCGCGGAGCTGTTTTTT | TRBJ2-2 | - | TRBV28 | TRBD2
CASRVVWSGRSYEQYF | TGCGCCAGCAGAGTAGTTTGGAGCGGGAGATCCTACGAGCAGTACTTC | TRBJ2-7 | - | TRBV11-2 | TRBD2
CSAIGESSTDMQYF | TGCAGTGCTATTGGGGAGTCTAGCACAGATATGCAGTATTTT | TRBJ2-3 | once | TRBV20-1 | -
CASSLWLGTSRENEQFF | TGTGCCAGCAGTTTATGGCTGGGGACTAGCAGGGAGAATGAGCAGTTCTTC | TRBJ2-1 | - | TRBV28 | TRBD2
CGSRIRIGEGQETQYF | TGTGGCAGCAGAATTAGGATTGGGGAAGGCCAAGAGACCCAGTACTTC | TRBJ2-5 | - | TRBV11-2 | -
CASSYSESLGELFF | TGTGCCAGCAGTTACTCGGAGTCCCTCGGGGAGCTGTTTTTT | TRBJ2-2 | - | TRBV6-2/TRBV6-3 | -
CARSQGTGTGNEQFF | TGTGCCCGCAGCCAAGGCACCGGGACAGGGAATGAGCAGTTCTTC | TRBJ2-1 | - | TRBV4-1 | TRBD1
CASKSTSGNTGELFF | TGCGCCAGCAAATCGACTAGCGGTAACACCGGGGAGCTGTTTTTT | TRBJ2-2 | - | TRBV5-1 | TRBD2
CASSQVRQTTYEQYF | TGTGCCAGCAGCCAAGTGAGACAGACGACTTACGAGCAGTACTTC | TRBJ2-7 | - | TRBV14 | -
CSVSGAGELHSYEQYF | TGCAGCGTCTCGGGGGCGGGAGAACTTCATTCCTACGAGCAGTACTTC | TRBJ2-7 | - | TRBV29-1 | -
CASGWGGTSGKLPQETQYF | TGTGCCAGCGGCTGGGGCGGGACTAGCGGGAAGTTGCCCCAAGAGACTCAGTACTTC | TRBJ2-5 | once | TRBV11-2 | TRBD2
CASTTLGYNEQFF | TGTGCCAGCACGACCCTAGGGTACAATGAGCAGTTCTTC | TRBJ2-1 | - | TRBV6-6 | -
CASSSFGISQFF | TGTGCCAGCAGCTCATTCGGGATTAGCCAATTCTTC | TRBJ2-1 | - | TRBV11-2 | -
CANSLTGAEQFF | TGTGCCAACAGCTTGACGGGCGCTGAGCAGTTCTTC | TRBJ2-1 | - | TRBV11-2 | -
CASSQGRLDAQYF | TGTGCCAGCAGCCAGGGGAGACTCGATGCGCAGTATTTT | TRBJ2-3 | once | TRBV11-3 | -
CARSPGQGKLSGNQPQHF | TGTGCCAGAAGCCCGGGGCAGGGGAAATTGAGTGGCAATCAGCCCCAGCATTTT | TRBJ1-5 | - | TRBV5-3 | -
CAWSVPGGVYNSPLHF | TGTGCCTGGAGTGTACCGGGGGGGGTCTATAATTCACCCCTCCACTTT | TRBJ1-6 | - | TRBV30 | -
CGGSQARNTEAFF | TGCGGCGGCAGCCAAGCGCGGAACACTGAGGCTTTCTTT | TRBJ1-1 | - | TRBV4-1 | -
CASSLFHGLGTYEQYF | TGTGCCAGCAGCTTGTTCCATGGACTAGGAACCTACGAGCAGTACTTC | TRBJ2-7 | - | TRBV5-6 | TRBD2
CANSEAVWDWRNGYTF | TGTGCCAACAGTGAAGCGGTGTGGGACTGGAGAAATGGCTACACCTTC | TRBJ1-2 | - | TRBV6-1 | -
CASSSVTTDQYF | TGTGCCAGCAGCTCCGTGACAACCGATCAATACTTC | TRBJ2-7 | once | TRBV11-2 | -
CASSQYGSSGSDEQFF | TGTGCCAGCAGCCAATACGGGTCTAGCGGGAGTGATGAGCAGTTCTTC | TRBJ2-1 | - | TRBV7-8 | TRBD2
CASSFTGSTDTQYF | TGTGCCAGCAGCTTCACAGGGAGCACAGATACGCAGTATTTT | TRBJ2-3 | many | TRBV11-2 | -
CGVGGRTHNNEQFF | TGCGGCGTTGGGGGACGGACACACAATAATGAGCAGTTCTTC | TRBJ2-1 | - | TRBV29-1 | -
CASKDGTNSPLHF | TGCGCCAGCAAGGACGGCACGAATTCACCCCTCCACTTT | TRBJ1-6 | few | TRBV10-2 | -
CASSKEGLVRDNEQFF | TGTGCCAGCAGTAAAGAGGGACTAGTGCGAGACAATGAGCAGTTCTTC | TRBJ2-1 | once | TRBV6-1 | TRBD2
CASSESENTEAFF | TGTGCCAGCAGTGAATCTGAGAACACTGAAGCTTTCTTT | TRBJ1-1 | - | TRBV6-1 | -
CASSLGHGNTEVFF | TGTGCCAGCAGCTTAGGACACGGGAACACTGAAGTTTTCTTT | TRBJ1-1 | - | TRBV11-2 | -
CASTPQFTGTPSTDTHYF | TGTGCCAGCACCCCGCAGTTTACGGGAACCCCAAGCACAGATACGCATTATTTT | TRBJ2-3 | - | TRBV7-9 | -
CASTSGVVTYGYTF | TGTGCCAGCACCAGTGGGGTCGTAACTTATGGCTACACCTTC | TRBJ1-2 | - | TRBV28 | -
CASSQESRVRVGPDTQYF | TGTGCCAGCAGCCAAGAGTCCCGAGTGAGAGTTGGTCCAGATACGCAGTATTTT | TRBJ2-3 | - | TRBV4-3 | -
CASSKGLSRLYYEQYF | TGCGCCAGCAGCAAAGGACTCAGCAGGCTCTACTACGAGCAGTACTTC | TRBJ2-7 | - | TRBV5-1 | -
CASSSGTGEQYF | TGTGCCAGCAGCAGCGGGACAGGGGAACAGTACTTC | TRBJ2-7 | - | TRBV11-2 | TRBD1
CASSKALRDRGNEQFF | TGTGCCAGCAGCAAAGCGCTAAGGGACAGGGGAAATGAGCAGTTCTTC | TRBJ2-1 | few | TRBV21-1 | -
CASSSMTGAYEQYF | TGTGCCAGCAGTTCCATGACGGGGGCCTACGAGCAGTACTTC | TRBJ2-7 | many | TRBV6-5 | -
CASSLGLYYEQYF | TGCGCCAGCAGCTTAGGACTGTACTACGAGCAGTACTTC | TRBJ2-7 | - | TRBV5-1 | -
CVSSPLPGPSRSYEQYF | TGTGTCAGCAGTCCGCTTCCGGGACCCTCGCGCTCCTACGAGCAGTACTTC | TRBJ2-7 | - | TRBV6-5 | -
CTSSLRGVTNTGELFF | TGTACCAGCAGCTTACGGGGGGTGACGAACACCGGGGAGCTGTTTTTT | TRBJ2-2 | once | TRBV11-2 | TRBD2
CASSQDKMTSYTYEQYF | TGTGCCAGCAGCCAAGATAAGATGACTAGTTATACCTACGAGCAGTACTTC | TRBJ2-7 | - | TRBV4-2 | -
CASSEDPGHPYEQYF | TGTGCCAGCAGTGAAGACCCGGGACACCCCTACGAGCAGTACTTC | TRBJ2-7 | - | TRBV6-1 | -
CAGSLEGFAQFF | TGTGCCGGCAGCTTAGAGGGGTTCGCGCAGTTTTTC | TRBJ2-3 | - | TRBV11-2 | -